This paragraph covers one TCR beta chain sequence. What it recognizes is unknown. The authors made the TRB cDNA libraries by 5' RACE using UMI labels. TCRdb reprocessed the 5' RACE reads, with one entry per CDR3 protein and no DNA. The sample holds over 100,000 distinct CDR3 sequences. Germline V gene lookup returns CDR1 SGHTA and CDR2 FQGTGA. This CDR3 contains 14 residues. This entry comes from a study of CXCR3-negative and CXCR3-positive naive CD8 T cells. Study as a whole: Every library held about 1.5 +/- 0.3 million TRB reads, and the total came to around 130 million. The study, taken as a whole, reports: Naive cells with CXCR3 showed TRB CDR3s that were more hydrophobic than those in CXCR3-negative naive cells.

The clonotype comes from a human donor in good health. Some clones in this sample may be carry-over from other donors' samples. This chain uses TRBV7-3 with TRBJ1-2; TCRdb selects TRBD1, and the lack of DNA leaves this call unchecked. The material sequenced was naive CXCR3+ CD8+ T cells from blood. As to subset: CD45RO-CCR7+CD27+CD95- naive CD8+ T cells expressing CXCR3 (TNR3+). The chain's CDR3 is CASSLGPANYGYTF.